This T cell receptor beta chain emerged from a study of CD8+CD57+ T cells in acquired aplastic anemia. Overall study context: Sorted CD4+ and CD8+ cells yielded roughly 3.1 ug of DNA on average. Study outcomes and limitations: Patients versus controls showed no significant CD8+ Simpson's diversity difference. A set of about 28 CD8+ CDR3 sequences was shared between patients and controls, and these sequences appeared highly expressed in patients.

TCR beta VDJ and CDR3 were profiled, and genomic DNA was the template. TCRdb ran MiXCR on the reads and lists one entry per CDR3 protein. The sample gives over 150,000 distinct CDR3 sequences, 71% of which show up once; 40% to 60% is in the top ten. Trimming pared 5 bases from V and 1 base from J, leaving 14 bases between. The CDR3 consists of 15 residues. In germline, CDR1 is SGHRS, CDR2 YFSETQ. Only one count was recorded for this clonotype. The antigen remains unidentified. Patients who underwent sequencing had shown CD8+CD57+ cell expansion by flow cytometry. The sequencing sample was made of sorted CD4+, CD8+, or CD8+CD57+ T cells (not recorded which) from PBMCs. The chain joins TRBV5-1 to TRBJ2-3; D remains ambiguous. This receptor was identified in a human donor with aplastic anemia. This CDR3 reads CASRVGSVRTDTQYF. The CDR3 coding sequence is TGCGCCAGCAGAGTAGGCAGCGTCCGCACAGATACGCAGTATTTT.